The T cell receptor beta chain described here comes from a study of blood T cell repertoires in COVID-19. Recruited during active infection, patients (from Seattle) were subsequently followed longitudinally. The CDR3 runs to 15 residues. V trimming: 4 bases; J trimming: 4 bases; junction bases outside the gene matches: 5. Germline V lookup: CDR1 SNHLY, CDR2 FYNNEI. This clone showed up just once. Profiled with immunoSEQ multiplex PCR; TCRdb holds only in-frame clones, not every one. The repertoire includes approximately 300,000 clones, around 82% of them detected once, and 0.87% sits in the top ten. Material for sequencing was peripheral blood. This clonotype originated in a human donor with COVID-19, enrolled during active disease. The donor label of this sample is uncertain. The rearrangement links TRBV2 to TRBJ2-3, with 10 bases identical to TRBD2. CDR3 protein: CASSGSSGSPDTQYF. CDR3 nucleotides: TGTGCCAGCAGTGGGTCTAGCGGGAGCCCAGATACGCAGTATTTT.